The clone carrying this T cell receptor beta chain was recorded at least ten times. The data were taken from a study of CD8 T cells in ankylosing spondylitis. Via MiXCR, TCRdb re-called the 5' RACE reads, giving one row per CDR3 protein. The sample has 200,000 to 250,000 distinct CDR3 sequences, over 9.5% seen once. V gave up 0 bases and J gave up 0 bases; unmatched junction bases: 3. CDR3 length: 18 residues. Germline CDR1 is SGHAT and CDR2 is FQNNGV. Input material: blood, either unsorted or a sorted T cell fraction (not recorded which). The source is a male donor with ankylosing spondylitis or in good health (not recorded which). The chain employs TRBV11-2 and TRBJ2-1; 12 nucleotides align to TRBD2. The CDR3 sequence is CASSLELAGGSSYNEQFF. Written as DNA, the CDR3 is TGTGCCAGCAGCTTAGAACTAGCGGGGGGTTCCTCCTACAATGAGCAGTTCTTC.